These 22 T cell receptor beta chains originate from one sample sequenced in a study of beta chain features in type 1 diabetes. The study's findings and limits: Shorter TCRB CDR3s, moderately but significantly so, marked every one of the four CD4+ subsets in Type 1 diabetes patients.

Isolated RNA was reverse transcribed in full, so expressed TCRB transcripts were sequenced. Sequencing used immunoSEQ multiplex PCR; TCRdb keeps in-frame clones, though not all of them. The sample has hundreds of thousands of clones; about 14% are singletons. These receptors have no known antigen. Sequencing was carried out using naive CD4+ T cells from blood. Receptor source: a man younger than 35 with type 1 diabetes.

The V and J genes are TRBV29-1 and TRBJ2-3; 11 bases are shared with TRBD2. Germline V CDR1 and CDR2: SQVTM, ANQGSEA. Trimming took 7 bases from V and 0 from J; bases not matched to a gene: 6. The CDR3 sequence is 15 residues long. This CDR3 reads CSATGTSGSTDTQYF. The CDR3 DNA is TGCAGCGCAACCGGGACTAGCGGTAGCACAGATACGCAGTATTTT.

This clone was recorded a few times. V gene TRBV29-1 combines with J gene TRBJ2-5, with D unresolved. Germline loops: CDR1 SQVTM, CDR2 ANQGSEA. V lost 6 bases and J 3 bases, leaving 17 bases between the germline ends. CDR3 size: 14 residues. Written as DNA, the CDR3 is TGCAGCGTGGGCCGTTTCATGGGGAAAGAGACCCAGTACTTC. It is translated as CSVGRFMGKETQYF.

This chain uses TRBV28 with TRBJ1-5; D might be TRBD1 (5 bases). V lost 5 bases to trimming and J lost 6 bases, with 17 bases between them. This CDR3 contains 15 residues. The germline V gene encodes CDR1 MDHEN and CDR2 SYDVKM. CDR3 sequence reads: CASSPGDRRGQPQHF. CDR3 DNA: TGTGCCAGCAGTCCCGGAGACAGACGGGGTCAGCCCCAGCATTTT.

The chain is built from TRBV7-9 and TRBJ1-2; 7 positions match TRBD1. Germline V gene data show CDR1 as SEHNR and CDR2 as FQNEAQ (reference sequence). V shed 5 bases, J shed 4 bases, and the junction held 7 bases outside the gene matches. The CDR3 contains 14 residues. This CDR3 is CASSGGQRGYGYTF. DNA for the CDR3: TGTGCCAGCAGCGGGGGACAGCGAGGCTATGGCTACACCTTC.

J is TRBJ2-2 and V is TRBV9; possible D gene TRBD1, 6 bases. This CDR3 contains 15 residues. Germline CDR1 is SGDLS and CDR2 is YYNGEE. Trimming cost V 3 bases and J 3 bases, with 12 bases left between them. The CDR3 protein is CASSAGDGDTGELFF. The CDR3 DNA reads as TGTGCCAGCAGCGCAGGGGACGGAGACACCGGGGAGCTGTTTTTT.

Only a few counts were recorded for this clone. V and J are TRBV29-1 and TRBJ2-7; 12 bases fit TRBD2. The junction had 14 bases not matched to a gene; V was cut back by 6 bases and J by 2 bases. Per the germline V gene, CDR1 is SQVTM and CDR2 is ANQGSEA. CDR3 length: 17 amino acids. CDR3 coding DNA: TGCAGCGTCTTATCTAGACTAGCGGGAGTGGCCCCCTACGAGCAGTACTTC. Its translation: CSVLSRLAGVAPYEQYF.

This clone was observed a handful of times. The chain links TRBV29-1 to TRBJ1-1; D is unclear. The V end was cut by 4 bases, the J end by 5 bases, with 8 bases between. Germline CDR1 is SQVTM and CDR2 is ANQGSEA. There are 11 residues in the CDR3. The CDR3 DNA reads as TGCAGCGTTGGTTGGGAGACTGAAGCTTTCTTT. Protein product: CSVGWETEAFF.

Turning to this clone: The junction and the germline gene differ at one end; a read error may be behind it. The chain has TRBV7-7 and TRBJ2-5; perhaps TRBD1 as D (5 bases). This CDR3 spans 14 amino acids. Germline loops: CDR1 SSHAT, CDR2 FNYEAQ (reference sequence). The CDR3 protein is CASSHRQGRETQYF. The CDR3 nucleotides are TGTGCTAGCAGCCACCGCCAGGGAAGGGAGACCCAGTACTTC.

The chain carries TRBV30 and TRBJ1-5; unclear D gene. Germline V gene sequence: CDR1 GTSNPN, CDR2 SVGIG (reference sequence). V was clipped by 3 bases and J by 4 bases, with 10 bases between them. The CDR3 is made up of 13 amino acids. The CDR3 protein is CAWSRRQNQPQHF. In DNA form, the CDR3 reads TGTGCCTGGAGCCGTAGGCAAAATCAGCCCCAGCATTTT.

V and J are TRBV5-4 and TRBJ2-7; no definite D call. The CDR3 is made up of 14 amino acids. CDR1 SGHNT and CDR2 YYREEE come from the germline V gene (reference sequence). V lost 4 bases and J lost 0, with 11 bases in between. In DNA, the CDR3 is TGTGCCAGCAGCCAGGCGAGCCACTCCTACGAGCAGTACTTC. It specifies CASSQASHSYEQYF. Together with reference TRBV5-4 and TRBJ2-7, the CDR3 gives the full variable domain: ETGVTQSPTHLIKTRGQQVTLRCSSQSGHNTVSWYQQALGQGPQFIFQYYREEENGRGNFPPRFSGLQFPNYSSELNVNALELDDSALYLCASSQASHSYEQYFGPGTRLTVT.

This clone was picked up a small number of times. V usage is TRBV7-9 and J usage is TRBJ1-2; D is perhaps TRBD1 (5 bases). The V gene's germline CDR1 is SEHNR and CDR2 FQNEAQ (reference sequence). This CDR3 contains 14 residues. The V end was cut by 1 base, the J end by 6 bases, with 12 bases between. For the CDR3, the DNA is TGTGCCAGCAGCTTAGTAGGCAGGGACGATGGCTACACCTTC. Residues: CASSLVGRDDGYTF.

The DNA for the CDR3 is TGCGCCAGCAGCTTATACAGCCACGAGCAGTACTTC. This sequence encodes CASSLYSHEQYF. The chain recombines TRBV5-1 with TRBJ2-7; no reliable D call. CDR1 SGHRS and CDR2 YFSETQ come from the germline V gene. V lost 2 bases to trimming and J lost 5 bases, with 8 bases between them. This CDR3 is 12 amino acids long.

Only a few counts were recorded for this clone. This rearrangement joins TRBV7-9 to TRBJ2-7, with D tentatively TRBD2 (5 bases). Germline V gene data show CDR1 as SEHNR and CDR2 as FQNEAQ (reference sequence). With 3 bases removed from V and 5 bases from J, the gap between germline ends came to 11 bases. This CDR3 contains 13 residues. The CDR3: CASSFRGFDEQYF. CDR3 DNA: TGTGCCAGCAGCTTTCGGGGTTTCGACGAGCAGTACTTC.

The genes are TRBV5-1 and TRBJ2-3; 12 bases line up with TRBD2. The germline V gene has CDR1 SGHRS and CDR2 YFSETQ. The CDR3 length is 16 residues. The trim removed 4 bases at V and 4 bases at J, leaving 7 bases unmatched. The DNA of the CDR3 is TGCGCCAGCAGCACCCCTGGACTAGCGGGATCAGATACGCAGTATTTT. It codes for CASSTPGLAGSDTQYF.

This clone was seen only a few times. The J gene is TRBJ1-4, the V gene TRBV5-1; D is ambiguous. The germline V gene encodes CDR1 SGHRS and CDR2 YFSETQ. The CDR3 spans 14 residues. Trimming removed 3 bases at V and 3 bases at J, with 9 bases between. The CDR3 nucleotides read TGCGCCAGCAGCTCCGGGAGGGCTAATGAAAAACTGTTTTTT. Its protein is CASSSGRANEKLFF.

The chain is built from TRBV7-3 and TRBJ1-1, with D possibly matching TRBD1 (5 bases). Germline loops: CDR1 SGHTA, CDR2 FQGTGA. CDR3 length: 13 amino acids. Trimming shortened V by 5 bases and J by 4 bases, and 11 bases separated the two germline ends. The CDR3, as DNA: TGTGCCAGCAGCCCAGGGTGGATCACTGAAGCTTTCTTT. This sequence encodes CASSPGWITEAFF.

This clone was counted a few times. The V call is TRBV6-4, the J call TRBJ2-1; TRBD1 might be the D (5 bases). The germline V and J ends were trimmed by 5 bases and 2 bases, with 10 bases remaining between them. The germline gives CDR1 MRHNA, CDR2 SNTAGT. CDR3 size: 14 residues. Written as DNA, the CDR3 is TGTGCCAGCAGTACAGGAGCTACCTACAATGAGCAGTTCTTC. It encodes CASSTGATYNEQFF.

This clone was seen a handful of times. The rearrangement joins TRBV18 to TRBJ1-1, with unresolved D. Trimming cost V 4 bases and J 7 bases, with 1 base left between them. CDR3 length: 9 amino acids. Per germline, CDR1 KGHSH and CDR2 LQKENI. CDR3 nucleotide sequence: TGTGCCAGCTCACTTGAAGCTTTCTTT. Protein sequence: CASSLEAFF.

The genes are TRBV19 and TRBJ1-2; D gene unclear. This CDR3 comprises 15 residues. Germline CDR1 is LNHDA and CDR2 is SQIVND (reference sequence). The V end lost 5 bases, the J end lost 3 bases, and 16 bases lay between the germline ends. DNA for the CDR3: TGTGCCAGTAGTGTGAGGGAGCGTGGGGACTATGGCTACACCTTC. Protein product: CASSVRERGDYGYTF.

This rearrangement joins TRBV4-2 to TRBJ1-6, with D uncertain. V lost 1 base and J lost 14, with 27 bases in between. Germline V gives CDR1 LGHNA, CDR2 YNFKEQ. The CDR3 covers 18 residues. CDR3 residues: CASSQGGLRGPTGESLHF. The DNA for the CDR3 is TGTGCCAGCAGCCAAGGCGGCCTCCGGGGTCCCACCGGGGAATCCCTCCACTTT.

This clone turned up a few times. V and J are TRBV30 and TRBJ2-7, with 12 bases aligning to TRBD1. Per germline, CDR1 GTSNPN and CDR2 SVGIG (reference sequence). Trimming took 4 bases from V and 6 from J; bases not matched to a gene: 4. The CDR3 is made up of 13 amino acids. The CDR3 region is CAWIGTGGSEQYF. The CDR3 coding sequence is TGTGCCTGGATCGGGACAGGGGGCAGCGAGCAGTACTTC.

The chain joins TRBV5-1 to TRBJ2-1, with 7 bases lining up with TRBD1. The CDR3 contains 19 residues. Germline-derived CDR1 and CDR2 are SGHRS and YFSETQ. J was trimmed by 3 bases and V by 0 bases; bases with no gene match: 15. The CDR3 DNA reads TGCGCCAGCAGCTTGGGGCGACAGGGCCTAGCCATCTTCTACAATGAGCAGTTCTTC. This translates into CASSLGRQGLAIFYNEQFF.